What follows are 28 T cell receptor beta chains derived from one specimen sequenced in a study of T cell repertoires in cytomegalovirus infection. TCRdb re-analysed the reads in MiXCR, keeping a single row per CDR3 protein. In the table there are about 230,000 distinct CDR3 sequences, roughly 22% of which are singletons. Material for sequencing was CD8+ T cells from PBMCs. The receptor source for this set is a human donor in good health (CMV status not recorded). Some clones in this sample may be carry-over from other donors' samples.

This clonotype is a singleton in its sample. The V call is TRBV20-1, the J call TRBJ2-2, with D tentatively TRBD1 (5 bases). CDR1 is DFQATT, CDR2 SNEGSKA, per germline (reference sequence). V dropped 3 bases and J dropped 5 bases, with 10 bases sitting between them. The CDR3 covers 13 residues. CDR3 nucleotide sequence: TGCAGTGCTAGGGGCAGGGATACCGGGGAGCTGTTTTTT. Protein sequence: CSARGRDTGELFF.

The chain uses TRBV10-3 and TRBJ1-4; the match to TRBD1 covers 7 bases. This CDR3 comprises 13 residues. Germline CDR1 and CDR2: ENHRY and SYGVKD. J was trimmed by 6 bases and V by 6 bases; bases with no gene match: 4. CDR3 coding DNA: TGTGCCATCAGGATAGACAGGGATGAAAAACTGTTTTTT. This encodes CAIRIDRDEKLFF.

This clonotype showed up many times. The CDR3 protein is CASSLGVVFDQPQHF. The CDR3 DNA reads TGTGCCAGCAGCTTAGGAGTGGTATTCGATCAGCCCCAGCATTTT. This chain joins TRBV7-2 and TRBJ1-5; D call uncertain. V was shortened by 1 base and J by 5 bases, with 12 bases between the two germline ends. The CDR3 runs 15 residues. Germline CDR1 SGHTA, CDR2 FQGNSA.

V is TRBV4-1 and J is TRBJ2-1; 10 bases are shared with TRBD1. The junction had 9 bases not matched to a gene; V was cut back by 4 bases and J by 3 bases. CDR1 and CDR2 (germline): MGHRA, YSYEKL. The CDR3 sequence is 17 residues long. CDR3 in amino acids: CASSPSGGQGDYNEQFF. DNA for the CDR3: TGCGCCAGCAGCCCCTCCGGTGGACAGGGGGACTACAATGAGCAGTTCTTC.

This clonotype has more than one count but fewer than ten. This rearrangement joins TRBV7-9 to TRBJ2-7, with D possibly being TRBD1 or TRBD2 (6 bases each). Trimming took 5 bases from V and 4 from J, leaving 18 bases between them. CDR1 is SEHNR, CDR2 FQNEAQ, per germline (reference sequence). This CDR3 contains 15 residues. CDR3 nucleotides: TGTGCCAGCAGCCCAACAGGGAGGCCTTCGTACGAGCAGTACTTC. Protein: CASSPTGRPSYEQYF.

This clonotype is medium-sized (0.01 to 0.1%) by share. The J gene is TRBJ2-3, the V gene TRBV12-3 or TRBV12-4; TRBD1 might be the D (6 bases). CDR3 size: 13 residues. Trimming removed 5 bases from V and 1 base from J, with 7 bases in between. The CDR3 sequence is CASSPGGTDTQYF. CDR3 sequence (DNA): TGTGCCAGCAGTCCAGGGGGCACAGATACGCAGTATTTT.

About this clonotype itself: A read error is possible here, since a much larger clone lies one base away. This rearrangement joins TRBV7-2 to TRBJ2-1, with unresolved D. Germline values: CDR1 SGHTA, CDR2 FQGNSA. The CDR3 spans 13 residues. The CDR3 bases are TGTGCCATCAGCACCCGTTGGGCCAATGAGCAGTTCTTC. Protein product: CAISTRWANEQFF.

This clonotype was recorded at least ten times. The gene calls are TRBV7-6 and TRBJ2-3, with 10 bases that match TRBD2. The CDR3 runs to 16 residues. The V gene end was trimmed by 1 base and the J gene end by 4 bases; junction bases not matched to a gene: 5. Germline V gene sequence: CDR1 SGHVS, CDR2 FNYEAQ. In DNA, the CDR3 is TGTGCCAGCAGCTTAGATATAGCGGGGGGCGCAGATACGCAGTATTTT. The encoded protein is CASSLDIAGGADTQYF.

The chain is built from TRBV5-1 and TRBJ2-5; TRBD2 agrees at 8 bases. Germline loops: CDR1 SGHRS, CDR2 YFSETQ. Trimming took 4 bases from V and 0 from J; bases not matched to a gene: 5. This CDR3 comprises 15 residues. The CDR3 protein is CASSPGGGYQETQYF. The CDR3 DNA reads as TGCGCCAGCAGCCCAGGCGGGGGGTACCAAGAGACCCAGTACTTC.

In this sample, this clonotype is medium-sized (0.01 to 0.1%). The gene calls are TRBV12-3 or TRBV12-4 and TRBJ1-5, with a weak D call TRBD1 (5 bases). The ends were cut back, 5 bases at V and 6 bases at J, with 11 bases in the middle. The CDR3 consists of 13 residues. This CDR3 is CASSLSGGQPQHF. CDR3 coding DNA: TGTGCCAGCAGTCTCTCGGGGGGTCAGCCCCAGCATTTT.

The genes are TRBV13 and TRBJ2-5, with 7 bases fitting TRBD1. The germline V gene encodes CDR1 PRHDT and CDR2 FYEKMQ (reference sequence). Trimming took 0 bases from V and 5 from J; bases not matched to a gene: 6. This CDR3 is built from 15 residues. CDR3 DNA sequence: TGTGCCAGCAGCTTAGGATTGGGACAGTCGGAGACCCAGTACTTC. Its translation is CASSLGLGQSETQYF.

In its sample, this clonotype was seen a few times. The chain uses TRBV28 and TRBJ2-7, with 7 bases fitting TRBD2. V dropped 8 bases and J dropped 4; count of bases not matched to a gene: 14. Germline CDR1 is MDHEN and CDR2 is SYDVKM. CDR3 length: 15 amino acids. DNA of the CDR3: TGTGCCAGCGCTTCCCTGGGGGGGATGGGTTACGAGCAGTACTTC. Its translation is CASASLGGMGYEQYF.

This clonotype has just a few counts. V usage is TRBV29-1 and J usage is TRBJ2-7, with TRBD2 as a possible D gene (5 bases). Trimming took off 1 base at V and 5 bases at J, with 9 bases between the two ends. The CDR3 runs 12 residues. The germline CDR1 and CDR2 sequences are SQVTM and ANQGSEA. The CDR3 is CSVEAQLDEQYF. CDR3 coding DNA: TGCAGCGTTGAAGCCCAACTAGACGAGCAGTACTTC.

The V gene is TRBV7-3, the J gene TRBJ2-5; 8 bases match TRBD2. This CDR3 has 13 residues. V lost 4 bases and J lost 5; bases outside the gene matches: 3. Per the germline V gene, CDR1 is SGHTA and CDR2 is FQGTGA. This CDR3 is CASSSSGWETQYF. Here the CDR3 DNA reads TGTGCCAGCAGCTCTAGCGGGTGGGAGACCCAGTACTTC.

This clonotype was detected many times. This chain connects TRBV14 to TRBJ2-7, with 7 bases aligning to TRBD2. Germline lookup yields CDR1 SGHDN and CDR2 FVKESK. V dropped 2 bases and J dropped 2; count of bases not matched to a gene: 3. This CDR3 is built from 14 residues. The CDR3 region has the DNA TGTGCCAGCAGCCAACCGGGACTACCCTACGAGCAGTACTTC. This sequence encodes CASSQPGLPYEQYF.

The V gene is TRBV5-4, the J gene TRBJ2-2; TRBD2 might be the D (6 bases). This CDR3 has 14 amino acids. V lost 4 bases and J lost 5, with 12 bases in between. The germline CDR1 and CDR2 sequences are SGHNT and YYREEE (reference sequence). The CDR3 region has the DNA TGTGCCAGCAGCACCTTTCGGGGGACCGGGGAGCTGTTTTTT. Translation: CASSTFRGTGELFF.

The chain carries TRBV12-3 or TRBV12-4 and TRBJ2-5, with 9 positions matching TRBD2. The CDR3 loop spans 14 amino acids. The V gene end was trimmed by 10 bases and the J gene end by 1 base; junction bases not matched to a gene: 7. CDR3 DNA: TGTGCCACCGCGGGGGGGGGGCCCCAAGAGACCCAGTACTTC. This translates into CATAGGGPQETQYF.

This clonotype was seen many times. This CDR3 is CSVGSGGDTQYF. The DNA for the CDR3 is TGCAGCGTTGGAAGCGGGGGAGATACGCAGTATTTT. The rearrangement joins TRBV29-1 to TRBJ2-3; TRBD2 aligns across 8 bases. The CDR3 totals 12 residues. Germline loops: CDR1 SQVTM, CDR2 ANQGSEA. Trimming at V came to 4 bases and at J to 5 bases, leaving 2 bases not matched to a gene.

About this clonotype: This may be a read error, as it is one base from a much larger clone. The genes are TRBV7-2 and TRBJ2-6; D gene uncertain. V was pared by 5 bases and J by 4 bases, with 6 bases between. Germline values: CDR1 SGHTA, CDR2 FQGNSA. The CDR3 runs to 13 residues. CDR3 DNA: TGTGCCAGCAGCAAGTGGGGGGCCAACGTCCTGACTTTC. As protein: CASSKWGANVLTF.

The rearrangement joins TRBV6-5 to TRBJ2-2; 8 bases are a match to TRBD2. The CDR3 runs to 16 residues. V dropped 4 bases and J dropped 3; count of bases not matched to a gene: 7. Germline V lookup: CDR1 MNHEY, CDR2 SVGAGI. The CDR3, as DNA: TGTGCCAGCAGTTTTCCAGCGGGGGCTGACACCGGGGAGCTGTTTTTT. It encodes CASSFPAGADTGELFF.

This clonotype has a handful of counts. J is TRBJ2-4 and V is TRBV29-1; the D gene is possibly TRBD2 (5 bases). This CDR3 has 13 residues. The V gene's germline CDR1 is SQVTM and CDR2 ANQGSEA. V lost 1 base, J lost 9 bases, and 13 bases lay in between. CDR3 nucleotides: TGCAGCGTTGAAGTTCGGACTCCTACCATTCAGTACTTC. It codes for CSVEVRTPTIQYF.

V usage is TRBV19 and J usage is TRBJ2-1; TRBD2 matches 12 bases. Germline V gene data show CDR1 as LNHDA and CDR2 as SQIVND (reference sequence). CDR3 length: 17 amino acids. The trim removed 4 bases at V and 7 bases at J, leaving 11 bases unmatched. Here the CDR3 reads CASSNGLAGWYVNEQFF. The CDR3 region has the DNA TGTGCCAGTAGTAACGGACTAGCGGGGTGGTATGTGAATGAGCAGTTCTTC.

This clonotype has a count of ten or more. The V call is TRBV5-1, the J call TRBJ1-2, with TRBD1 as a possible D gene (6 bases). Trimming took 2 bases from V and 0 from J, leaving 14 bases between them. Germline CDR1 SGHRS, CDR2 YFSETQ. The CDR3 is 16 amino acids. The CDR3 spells CASSFGQTDSNYGYTF. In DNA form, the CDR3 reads TGCGCCAGCAGCTTCGGACAGACAGATTCTAACTATGGCTACACCTTC.

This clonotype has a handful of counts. CDR3 loop: CASSQDLGDSSYEQYF. The CDR3 DNA is TGCGCCAGCAGCCAAGATTTGGGGGACAGCAGCTACGAGCAGTACTTC. The chain uses TRBV4-1 and TRBJ2-7; TRBD1 matches 7 bases. The CDR3 contains 16 residues. The J segment lost 3 bases and the V segment lost 0 bases, leaving 8 bases of the junction unmatched. Germline assignment: CDR1 MGHRA and CDR2 YSYEKL.

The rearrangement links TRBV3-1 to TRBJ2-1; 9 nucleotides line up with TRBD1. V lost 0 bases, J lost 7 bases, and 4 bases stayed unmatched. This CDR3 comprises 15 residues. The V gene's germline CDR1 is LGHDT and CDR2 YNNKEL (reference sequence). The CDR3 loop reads CASSQEGTGSNEQFF. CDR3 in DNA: TGTGCCAGCAGCCAAGAGGGGACAGGGTCAAATGAGCAGTTCTTC.

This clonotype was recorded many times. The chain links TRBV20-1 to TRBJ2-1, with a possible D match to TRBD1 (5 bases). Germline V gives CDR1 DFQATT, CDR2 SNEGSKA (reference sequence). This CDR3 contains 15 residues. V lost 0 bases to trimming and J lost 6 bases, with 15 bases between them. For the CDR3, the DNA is TGCAGTGCTAGAGATTTTTTAGGGGCCAGCAATGAGCAGTTCTTC. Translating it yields CSARDFLGASNEQFF.

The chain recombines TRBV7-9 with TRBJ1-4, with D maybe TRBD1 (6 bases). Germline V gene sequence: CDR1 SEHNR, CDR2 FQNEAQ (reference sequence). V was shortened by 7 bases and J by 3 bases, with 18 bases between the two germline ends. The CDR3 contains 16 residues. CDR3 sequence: CASTLIRGAPNEKLFF. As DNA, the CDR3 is TGTGCCAGCACCCTGATACGGGGGGCGCCTAATGAAAAACTGTTTTTT.

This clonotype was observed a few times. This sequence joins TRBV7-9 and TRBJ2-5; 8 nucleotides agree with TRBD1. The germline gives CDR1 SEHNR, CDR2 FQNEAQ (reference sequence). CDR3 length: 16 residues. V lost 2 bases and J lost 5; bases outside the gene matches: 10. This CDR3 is CASSLWAGGAQETQYF. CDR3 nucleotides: TGTGCCAGCAGCTTATGGGCAGGGGGCGCGCAGGAGACCCAGTACTTC.